The entry below gives a single T cell receptor (beta chain) sequence along with its context. This sample is drawn from a study of blood T cell repertoires in COVID-19. Study at large: Researchers got acute and convalescent COVID-19 samples from the United States, Italy and Spain.

V trimming: 0 bases; J trimming: 6 bases; junction bases outside the gene matches: 6. CDR3 size: 16 residues. Germline values: CDR1 SGHRS, CDR2 YFSETQ. Original processing methods: The assay estimated nucleated cells by amplifying reference gene primers. Sequencing used immunoSEQ multiplex PCR; TCRdb keeps in-frame clones, though not all of them. The V and J calls and clone size come from that table; D and trimming were worked out from the DNA. The repertoire includes under 250,000 clones, roughly four fifths of them detected once, and 3.4% sits in the top ten. The V gene is TRBV5-1, the J gene TRBJ2-2, with TRBD2 matching 9 bases. The receptor was derived from a woman aged 18-29 years with acute or convalescent COVID-19. The sequenced material came from peripheral blood. The CDR3 spells CASSLEAGGRSGELFF. DNA of the CDR3: TGCGCCAGCAGCTTGGAGGCGGGAGGGCGGTCCGGGGAGCTGTTTTTT.